These 2 T cell receptor beta chains were sequenced from one sample in a study of T cells in Graves' hyperthyroidism and ophthalmopathy. Regions amplified from RNA transcripts were the TCR beta CDR3 regions. Using the HTBI primer set, a first-round RT-PCR was run on the TCR CDR3. TCRdb used MiXCR to reprocess the multiplex PCR reads, holding one entry per CDR3 protein. This table has some 360,000 distinct CDR3 sequences, around 18% appearing once. The sample comprised blood. The receptors were gathered from a woman aged 40-49 years with Graves' ophthalmopathy.

This clonotype was counted at least ten times. The rearrangement links TRBV6-2 or TRBV6-3 to TRBJ2-1; 7 bases are a match to TRBD2. The CDR3 spans 15 residues. The V and J ends lost 0 bases and 9 bases, in that order; junction bases with no gene match: 8. Germline values: CDR1 MNHEY, CDR2 SVGEGT. CDR3 DNA: TGTGCCAGCAGTTACTCCGCTAGCGGAGGTGGTGAGCAGTTCTTC. Its protein is CASSYSASGGGEQFF.

In its sample, this clonotype was seen many times. This chain uses TRBV11-2 with TRBJ1-5; D is undetermined. In germline, CDR1 is SGHAT, CDR2 FQNNGV. This CDR3 is 11 amino acids long. Trimming cost V 8 bases and J 4 bases, with 6 bases left between them. The CDR3 here is CASGQNQPQHF. CDR3 bases: TGTGCCAGCGGGCAAAATCAGCCCCAGCATTTT.